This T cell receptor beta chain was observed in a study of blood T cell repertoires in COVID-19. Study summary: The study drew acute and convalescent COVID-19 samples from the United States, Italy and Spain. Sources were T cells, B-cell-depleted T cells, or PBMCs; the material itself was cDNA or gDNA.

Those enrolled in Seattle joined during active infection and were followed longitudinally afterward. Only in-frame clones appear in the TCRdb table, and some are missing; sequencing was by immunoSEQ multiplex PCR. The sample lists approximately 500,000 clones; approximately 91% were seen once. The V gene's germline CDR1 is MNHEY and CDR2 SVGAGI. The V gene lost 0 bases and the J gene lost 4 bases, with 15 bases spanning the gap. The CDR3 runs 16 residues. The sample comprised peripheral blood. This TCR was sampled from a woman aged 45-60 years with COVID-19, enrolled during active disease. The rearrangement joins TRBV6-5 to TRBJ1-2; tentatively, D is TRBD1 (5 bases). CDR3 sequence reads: CASSYSSTGGVYGYTF. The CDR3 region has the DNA TGTGCCAGCAGTTACTCGAGTACGGGAGGGGTCTATGGCTACACCTTC.